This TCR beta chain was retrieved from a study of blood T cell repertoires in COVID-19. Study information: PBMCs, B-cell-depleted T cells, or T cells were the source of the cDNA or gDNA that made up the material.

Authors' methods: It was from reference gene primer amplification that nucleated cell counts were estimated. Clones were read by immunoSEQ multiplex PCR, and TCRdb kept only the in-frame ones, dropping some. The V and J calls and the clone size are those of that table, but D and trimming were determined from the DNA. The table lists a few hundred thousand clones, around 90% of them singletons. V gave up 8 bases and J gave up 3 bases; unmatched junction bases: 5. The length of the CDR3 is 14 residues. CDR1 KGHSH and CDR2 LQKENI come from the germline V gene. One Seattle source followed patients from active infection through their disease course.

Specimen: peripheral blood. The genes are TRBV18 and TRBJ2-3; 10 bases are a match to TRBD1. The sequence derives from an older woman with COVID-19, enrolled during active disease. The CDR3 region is CASLRDRGTDTQYF. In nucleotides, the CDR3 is TGTGCCAGCCTCCGGGACAGGGGTACAGATACGCAGTATTTT.